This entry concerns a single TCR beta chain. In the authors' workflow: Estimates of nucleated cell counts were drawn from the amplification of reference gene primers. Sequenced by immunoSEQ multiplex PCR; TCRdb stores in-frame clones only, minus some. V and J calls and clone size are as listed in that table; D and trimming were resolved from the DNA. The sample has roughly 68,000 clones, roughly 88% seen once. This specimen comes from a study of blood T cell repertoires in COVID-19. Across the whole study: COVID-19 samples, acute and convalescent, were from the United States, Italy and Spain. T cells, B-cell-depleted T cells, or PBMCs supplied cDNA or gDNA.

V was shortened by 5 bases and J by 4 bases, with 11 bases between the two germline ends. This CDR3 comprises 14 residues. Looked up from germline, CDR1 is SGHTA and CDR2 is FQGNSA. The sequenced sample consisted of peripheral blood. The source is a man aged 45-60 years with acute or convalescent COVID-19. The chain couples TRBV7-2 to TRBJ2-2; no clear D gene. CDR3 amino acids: CASSVFIVTGELFF. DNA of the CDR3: TGTGCCAGCAGCGTATTTATCGTCACCGGGGAGCTGTTTTTT.